This record covers a single T cell receptor (beta chain). This record belongs to a study of regulatory T cells in long-lasting Graves disease. Combining iRepertoire HTBI primers with Arm-PCR of CDR3 regions, the authors built TCR beta libraries. TCRdb re-called the multiplex PCR reads through MiXCR, storing one row per CDR3 protein. This repertoire shows hundreds of thousands of distinct CDR3 sequences, about 16% found once; its top ten account for 25%. The CDR3 runs 16 residues. V lost 5 bases, J lost 3 bases, and 12 bases stayed unmatched. CDR1 is KGHSH and CDR2 is LQKENI in the germline V gene. The time point here: newly diagnosed GD, antithyroid drugs for less than 3 months. The TCR library was made from RNA extracted from PBMCs. Another study also made use of these data, one on T cells in Graves' hyperthyroidism and ophthalmopathy.

This chain joins TRBV18 and TRBJ2-7, with 8 bases matching TRBD1. The receptor's source is a woman in her forties or fifties with Graves disease. The material was peripheral blood mononuclear cells (PBMCs), obtained at new diagnosis, from a patient treated with antithyroid drugs. The CDR3 region has the DNA TGTGCCAGCTCATACCAGGGATCCGGGACAGGCTACGAGCAGTACTTC. As protein: CASSYQGSGTGYEQYF.